The 3 T cell receptor beta chains listed next were all sequenced from one sample in a study of breast tumors, draining lymph nodes, adjacent tissues. TCRdb re-called the multiplex PCR reads through MiXCR, storing one row per CDR3 protein. In the table there are approximately 12,000 distinct CDR3 sequences, roughly 40% of which are singletons. Sequencing was done on a sample of breast tumor tissue. The origin of the receptors is a female donor with breast cancer. Some clones in this sample may be carry-over from other donors' samples.

About this clonotype itself: A clone one base away is much larger, so this may be a read error. The chain recombines TRBV20-1 with TRBJ1-1; D perhaps matches TRBD1 (6 bases). The CDR3 sequence is 13 residues long. The germline V gene has CDR1 DFQATT and CDR2 SNEGSKA (reference sequence). The CDR3 loop is CSASNRADTEASF. CDR3 bases: TGCAGTGCTAGTAACAGGGCTGACACTGAAGCTTCCTTT.

The genes are TRBV5-4 and TRBJ2-1; 11 nucleotides line up with TRBD2. Looked up from germline, CDR1 is SGHNT and CDR2 is YYREEE (reference sequence). The CDR3 length is 17 residues. J was trimmed by 4 bases and V by 0 bases; bases with no gene match: 6. The CDR3 reads CASSLALTSGSYNEQFF. DNA for the CDR3: TGTGCCAGCAGCTTGGCCCTAACTAGCGGGAGTTACAATGAGCAGTTCTTC.

The chain has TRBV28 and TRBJ1-2; 7 bases are a match to TRBD1. With 6 bases clipped from V and 4 bases from J, the junction kept 8 bases outside the gene matches. The CDR3 runs to 14 residues. Germline V gives CDR1 MDHEN, CDR2 SYDVKM. CDR3 protein: CASRLTGAAYGYTF. The DNA for the CDR3 is TGTGCCAGCAGACTAACAGGGGCAGCCTATGGCTACACCTTC.